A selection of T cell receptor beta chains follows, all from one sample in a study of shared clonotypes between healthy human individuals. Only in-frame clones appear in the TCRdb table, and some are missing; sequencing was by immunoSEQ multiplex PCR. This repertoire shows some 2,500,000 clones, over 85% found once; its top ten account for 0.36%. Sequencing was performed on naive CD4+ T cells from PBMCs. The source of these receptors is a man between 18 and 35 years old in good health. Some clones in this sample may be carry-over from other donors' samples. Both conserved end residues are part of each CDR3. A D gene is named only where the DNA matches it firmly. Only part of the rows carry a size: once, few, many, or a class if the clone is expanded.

CDR3nt: TGTGCCAGCAGTGACCTTAAGGGGGAGGGTCAGCCCCAGCATTTT; CDR3aa: CASSDLKGEGQPQHF; d_gene: -; j_gene: TRBJ1-5; abundance: -; v_gene: TRBV28
CDR3nt: TGTGCCAGCAGCTCTCGGCGGAACTCTGGAAACACCATATATTTT; CDR3aa: CASSSRRNSGNTIYF; d_gene: -; j_gene: TRBJ1-3; abundance: -; v_gene: TRBV14
CDR3nt: TGTGCCGGAAGGGGTGGTGGAAACACCATATATTTT; CDR3aa: CAGRGGGNTIYF; d_gene: -; j_gene: TRBJ1-3; abundance: -; v_gene: TRBV30
CDR3nt: TGTGCCAGCAGCCAAGGTCGGGGGAGCGGGAGGTCGATCGGGGAGCTGTTTTTT; CDR3aa: CASSQGRGSGRSIGELFF; d_gene: TRBD2; j_gene: TRBJ2-2; abundance: -; v_gene: TRBV4-2
CDR3nt: TGTGCCAGCAGTTCGGGACAGGGTGTCTACGAGCAGTACTTC; CDR3aa: CASSSGQGVYEQYF; d_gene: TRBD1; j_gene: TRBJ2-7; abundance: -; v_gene: TRBV28
CDR3nt: TGTGCCAGCAGCCCCCCCTCCGGGGAGGACGAGCAGTTCTTC; CDR3aa: CASSPPSGEDEQFF; d_gene: -; j_gene: TRBJ2-1; abundance: -; v_gene: TRBV7-3
CDR3nt: TGTGCCAGTATAGGGGATGGGACACCAAGGGCTGAAGCTTTCTTT; CDR3aa: CASIGDGTPRAEAFF; d_gene: -; j_gene: TRBJ1-1; abundance: -; v_gene: TRBV19
CDR3nt: TGTGCCAGCAGCTTGTGGACAACCACCGGGGAGCTGTTTTTT; CDR3aa: CASSLWTTTGELFF; d_gene: -; j_gene: TRBJ2-2; abundance: -; v_gene: TRBV11-2
CDR3nt: TGTGCCAGCAGCACTACTAGCGGTTCCTACAATGAGCAGTTCTTC; CDR3aa: CASSTTSGSYNEQFF; d_gene: TRBD2; j_gene: TRBJ2-1; abundance: -; v_gene: TRBV9
CDR3nt: TGTGCCTGGAATCCGGGACTAGCGAGCACAGATACGCAGTATTTT; CDR3aa: CAWNPGLASTDTQYF; d_gene: TRBD2; j_gene: TRBJ2-3; abundance: -; v_gene: TRBV30
CDR3nt: TGTGCCACCAGCAGAGTGTCTAGCGGGAGCTCTCTACTTCGGAATGAGCAGTTCTTC; CDR3aa: CATSRVSSGSSLLRNEQFF; d_gene: TRBD2; j_gene: TRBJ2-1; abundance: -; v_gene: TRBV15
CDR3nt: TGTGCCAGCAGCAAAGAGACGGGACAGCTAATCTCCTACGAGCAGTACTTC; CDR3aa: CASSKETGQLISYEQYF; d_gene: TRBD1; j_gene: TRBJ2-7; abundance: -; v_gene: TRBV4-2
CDR3nt: TGTGCCAGCAGCTTCTTCTCCTCTGGAAACACCATATATTTT; CDR3aa: CASSFFSSGNTIYF; d_gene: -; j_gene: TRBJ1-3; abundance: -; v_gene: TRBV5-4
CDR3nt: TGTGCCAGCAGCCCCCGGGCGGGAAGCGGCACTGAAGCTTTCTTT; CDR3aa: CASSPRAGSGTEAFF; d_gene: -; j_gene: TRBJ1-1; abundance: -; v_gene: TRBV9
CDR3nt: TGTGCCAGCTCACCAAACAAGGGTAGTGGCGAGCAGTACTTC; CDR3aa: CASSPNKGSGEQYF; d_gene: -; j_gene: TRBJ2-7; abundance: -; v_gene: TRBV18
CDR3nt: TGTGCCAGCAGTCCCGGACGGGGTAATTCACCCCTCCACTTT; CDR3aa: CASSPGRGNSPLHF; d_gene: -; j_gene: TRBJ1-6; abundance: -; v_gene: TRBV28
CDR3nt: TGTGCCAGCAGCTTGTTTTGGTACGAGCAGTACTTC; CDR3aa: CASSLFWYEQYF; d_gene: -; j_gene: TRBJ2-7; abundance: once; v_gene: TRBV5-5
CDR3nt: TGTGCCTTTACGGCTAGCCCTAGCACAGATACGCAGTATTTT; CDR3aa: CAFTASPSTDTQYF; d_gene: -; j_gene: TRBJ2-3; abundance: once; v_gene: TRBV5-4
CDR3nt: TGTGCCAGCACCCCTACGGGGTGGGCCTACGAGCAGTACTTC; CDR3aa: CASTPTGWAYEQYF; d_gene: -; j_gene: TRBJ2-7; abundance: -; v_gene: TRBV2
CDR3nt: TGTGCCAGCGAGGATCCTGGCTACACCTTC; CDR3aa: CASEDPGYTF; d_gene: -; j_gene: TRBJ1-2; abundance: -; v_gene: TRBV6-1
CDR3nt: TGTGCCAGCAGTGAAGGAGGGGTCCCCTACGAGCAGTACTTC; CDR3aa: CASSEGGVPYEQYF; d_gene: -; j_gene: TRBJ2-7; abundance: -; v_gene: TRBV6-1
CDR3nt: TGTGCCAGCAGTGGGAGACAGGGAGGGTCCTATGGCTACACCTTC; CDR3aa: CASSGRQGGSYGYTF; d_gene: TRBD1; j_gene: TRBJ1-2; abundance: -; v_gene: TRBV6-1
CDR3nt: TGCGCCAGCAGCTTGGAAAGGTCAGGTGAAAAACTGTTTTTT; CDR3aa: CASSLERSGEKLFF; d_gene: -; j_gene: TRBJ1-4; abundance: -; v_gene: TRBV5-1
CDR3nt: TGTGCCAGCAGAAGCCGGGACAGGGGACATGGCTACACCTTC; CDR3aa: CASRSRDRGHGYTF; d_gene: TRBD1; j_gene: TRBJ1-2; abundance: -; v_gene: TRBV6-5
CDR3nt: TGCGCCAGCAGCCTGACAGGGCTGAACACTGAAGCTTTCTTT; CDR3aa: CASSLTGLNTEAFF; d_gene: TRBD1; j_gene: TRBJ1-1; abundance: few; v_gene: TRBV5-1
CDR3nt: TGCGCCAGCAAGGACCCCTCGTACCAAGAGACCCAGTACTTC; CDR3aa: CASKDPSYQETQYF; d_gene: -; j_gene: TRBJ2-5; abundance: -; v_gene: TRBV5-1
CDR3nt: TGTGCCAGCAGCTTACGGAGGCGGGAGCCATCCGATACGCAGTATTTT; CDR3aa: CASSLRRREPSDTQYF; d_gene: TRBD2; j_gene: TRBJ2-3; abundance: -; v_gene: TRBV11-1
CDR3nt: TGCAGCGTGACCCAGGCAACGGGACAGGGGATCGGGGACTATGGCTACACCTTC; CDR3aa: CSVTQATGQGIGDYGYTF; d_gene: TRBD1; j_gene: TRBJ1-2; abundance: -; v_gene: TRBV29-1
CDR3nt: TGTGCCAGCAGCTTTGGGGGACTAGCGAGTCTCAATGAGCAGTTCTTC; CDR3aa: CASSFGGLASLNEQFF; d_gene: TRBD2; j_gene: TRBJ2-1; abundance: -; v_gene: TRBV6-6
CDR3nt: TGTGCCAGCAGGACCTCTAGCACAGATACGCAGTATTTT; CDR3aa: CASRTSSTDTQYF; d_gene: -; j_gene: TRBJ2-3; abundance: -; v_gene: TRBV28
CDR3nt: TGCAGCGTCGGGGAATACGAGCAGTACTTC; CDR3aa: CSVGEYEQYF; d_gene: -; j_gene: TRBJ2-7; abundance: -; v_gene: TRBV29-1
CDR3nt: TGTGCCTGGAGTAAACAGAATCAGCCCCAGCATTTT; CDR3aa: CAWSKQNQPQHF; d_gene: -; j_gene: TRBJ1-5; abundance: -; v_gene: TRBV30
CDR3nt: TGTGCCAGCAGCTTGGGTAGGGACAGGGGACTCCACGAGCAGTACTTC; CDR3aa: CASSLGRDRGLHEQYF; d_gene: TRBD1; j_gene: TRBJ2-7; abundance: -; v_gene: TRBV5-4
CDR3nt: TGTGCCAGCAGCCGGTCTCCGGGCAATCAGCCCCAGCATTTT; CDR3aa: CASSRSPGNQPQHF; d_gene: -; j_gene: TRBJ1-5; abundance: -; v_gene: TRBV6-4
CDR3nt: TGTGCCAGCAGCCCGCGGGGGCCCCTGATCTACGAGCAGTACTTC; CDR3aa: CASSPRGPLIYEQYF; d_gene: -; j_gene: TRBJ2-7; abundance: -; v_gene: TRBV11-3
CDR3nt: TGTGCCAGCAGTCCAGACATCTGGGCTGAAGCTTTCTTT; CDR3aa: CASSPDIWAEAFF; d_gene: -; j_gene: TRBJ1-1; abundance: -; v_gene: TRBV2
CDR3nt: TGTGCCAGCAGTGTCCCGGGACGGAATCTCCTTGAAGCTTTCTTT; CDR3aa: CASSVPGRNLLEAFF; d_gene: -; j_gene: TRBJ1-1; abundance: -; v_gene: TRBV6-6
CDR3nt: TGTGCCAGCAGCCGACGCGCGTCGGGCCAAGAGACCCAGTACTTC; CDR3aa: CASSRRASGQETQYF; d_gene: -; j_gene: TRBJ2-5; abundance: -; v_gene: TRBV11-2
CDR3nt: TGTGCCAGCAGTCCGGGGTTAGCGGGGAACACCGGGGAGCTGTTTTTT; CDR3aa: CASSPGLAGNTGELFF; d_gene: TRBD2; j_gene: TRBJ2-2; abundance: -; v_gene: TRBV28
CDR3nt: TGTGCCAGCAGTTTATACCTTATACGGAACACTGAAGCTTTCTTT; CDR3aa: CASSLYLIRNTEAFF; d_gene: -; j_gene: TRBJ1-1; abundance: -; v_gene: TRBV28
CDR3nt: TGTGCCACCAGCAGAGTTGCAACTAATGAAAAACTGTTTTTT; CDR3aa: CATSRVATNEKLFF; d_gene: -; j_gene: TRBJ1-4; abundance: -; v_gene: TRBV15
CDR3nt: TGTGCCAGCAGTGAACGAACAGGGGGCAGGACAGATACGCAGTATTTT; CDR3aa: CASSERTGGRTDTQYF; d_gene: TRBD1; j_gene: TRBJ2-3; abundance: -; v_gene: TRBV7-9
CDR3nt: TGTGCCACCAGCAGAGATCGAGCGGAAAACCAGCATTTT; CDR3aa: CATSRDRAENQHF; d_gene: -; j_gene: TRBJ1-5; abundance: -; v_gene: TRBV15
CDR3nt: TGTGCCAGCAGCGTAGGTTCTAGCGGGGCCGGGGAGCTGTTTTTT; CDR3aa: CASSVGSSGAGELFF; d_gene: TRBD2; j_gene: TRBJ2-2; abundance: -; v_gene: TRBV9
CDR3nt: TGCGCCAGCCTCCCCAGGGCGGGTCCGAACACCGGGGAGCTGTTTTTT; CDR3aa: CASLPRAGPNTGELFF; d_gene: -; j_gene: TRBJ2-2; abundance: -; v_gene: TRBV10-1
CDR3nt: TGTGCCAGCAGTGACGTCTCTGGGGCCAACGTCCTGACTTTC; CDR3aa: CASSDVSGANVLTF; d_gene: -; j_gene: TRBJ2-6; abundance: -; v_gene: TRBV2
CDR3nt: TGCGCCAGCAGCTTTGGAGCGCCTGGCACCGGGGAGCTGTTTTTT; CDR3aa: CASSFGAPGTGELFF; d_gene: -; j_gene: TRBJ2-2; abundance: -; v_gene: TRBV5-1
CDR3nt: TGTGCTAGTGGTACCTATCGAGGCACTGAAGCTTTCTTT; CDR3aa: CASGTYRGTEAFF; d_gene: -; j_gene: TRBJ1-1; abundance: -; v_gene: TRBV12-5